The TCR beta chain under discussion was sequenced for a study of blood T cell repertoires in COVID-19. Between the trimmed V and J ends, which lost 0 bases and 1 base, there was a span of 15 bases. Germline V CDR1 and CDR2: MGHRA, YSYEKL. The CDR3 is 17 amino acids. Generated by immunoSEQ multiplex PCR, the TCRdb table keeps only in-frame clones and is missing some. The data hold roughly 500,000 clones, with approximately 90% observed a single time. Symptom resolution, clearance, or two negative PCRs marked the recovered donors of Cohort 3. This sequence originates from a woman in her thirties or forties who had recovered from COVID-19. Sequencing was carried out using PBMCs or T cells enriched from blood (not recorded which). This chain joins TRBV4-1 and TRBJ1-1; D unresolved. The chain's CDR3 is CASSQDVAGLSNTEAFF. CDR3 in DNA: TGCGCCAGCAGCCAAGATGTGGCAGGACTTTCGAACACTGAAGCTTTCTTT.